The clone carrying this T cell receptor (beta chain) came up a few times. Its antigen is not identified. Use of 60 Vbeta and 13 Jbeta primers characterized the PCR. The repertoire was sequenced with immunoSEQ multiplex PCR; TCRdb's copy has only in-frame clones and lacks some. This table has roughly 200,000 clones, roughly an eighth appearing once. With V trimmed by 4 bases and J by 1 base, 9 bases remained unmatched. The CDR3 is 16 residues long. Germline V CDR1 and CDR2: SGHTS, YDEGEE. This sample is drawn from a study of cytomegalovirus exposure and HLA in healthy donors. Broader study findings: Available immune exposure information was restricted to CMV serostatus only.

Sequencing was done on a sample of PBMCs. The chain couples TRBV5-8 to TRBJ2-3; TRBD2 matches at 7 bases. The sequence was collected from a man between 50 and 59 years old in good health and CMV-seropositive. CDR3 DNA sequence: TGTGCCAGCAGCCTAGGGGATCGGGGGGGCACAGATACGCAGTATTTT. Translated, it gives CASSLGDRGGTDTQYF.